The 29 T cell receptor beta chains below were found in one sample sequenced in a study of technical replicates of blood from a few donors listed by TCRdb under 2017. Receptor amplification or capture employed the immunoSEQ multiplex PCR assay. TCRdb limited this immuneACCESS table to in-frame rearrangements with V and J called. A share of clones is missing; checked studies link under half to unresolved V genes, and the rest is unexplained. The table for this sample lists approximately 85,000 clones; about 91% of them were counted only once. Around 0.27% of the sample goes to the ten largest clones. The sample was T cells isolated from PBMCs. The receptors come from a human donor in good health.

This clone has a handful of counts. CDR3 sequence: CASSSPTGLWTNTEAFF. In DNA form, the CDR3 reads TGTGCCAGCAGTTCCCCGACAGGCCTTTGGACGAACACTGAAGCTTTCTTT. The rearrangement joins TRBV28 to TRBJ1-1; D is perhaps TRBD1 (6 bases). The CDR3 covers 17 residues. Trimming cost V 4 bases and J 1 base, with 19 bases left between them. Germline lookup yields CDR1 MDHEN and CDR2 SYDVKM.

The rearrangement joins TRBV28 to TRBJ2-1, with a weak D call TRBD2 (6 bases). Trimming took off 3 bases at V and 1 base at J, with 13 bases between the two ends. Germline CDR1 reads MDHEN; CDR2 reads SYDVKM. This CDR3 region has 16 residues. The CDR3 DNA follows: TGTGCCAGCAGTTTGTATACGGGAGTTTCCTACAATGAGCAGTTCTTC. Translation: CASSLYTGVSYNEQFF.

The rearrangement links TRBV15 to TRBJ2-5; no reliable D call. The CDR3 is 14 residues long. Trimming shortened V by 0 bases and J by 2 bases, and 7 bases separated the two germline ends. CDR1 and CDR2 (germline): LNHNV, YYDKDF (reference sequence). In DNA, the CDR3 is TGTGCCACCAGCAGAGATCCCGGGCAAGAGACCCAGTACTTC. Translated: CATSRDPGQETQYF. Based on the CDR3 plus reference TRBV15 and TRBJ2-5, the full variable domain is DAMVIQNPRYQVTQFGKPVTLSCSQTLNHNVMYWYQQKSSQAPKLLFHYYDKDFNNEADTPDNFQSRRPNTSFCFLDIRSPGLGDTAMYLCATSRDPGQETQYFGPGTRLLVL.

The rearrangement links TRBV25-1 to TRBJ2-7; 10 bases agree with TRBD2. The CDR3 has 12 residues. J lost 7 bases, V lost 6 bases, and 3 bases had no gene match. Germline CDR1 and CDR2: MGHDK and SYGVNS. In DNA form, the CDR3 reads TGTGCCAGCAGGAGCGGGGGGGGAGAGCAGTACTTC. Residues: CASRSGGGEQYF.

This sequence joins TRBV5-1 and TRBJ2-6; weak D call: TRBD1 (6 bases). There are 18 residues in the CDR3. The V gene lost 4 bases and the J gene lost 1 base, with 18 bases spanning the gap. Germline CDR1 reads SGHRS; CDR2 reads YFSETQ. CDR3 sequence (DNA): TGCGCCAGCAGCCCCGAGGCCAGGGGTAGTTCTGGGGCCAACGTCCTGACTTTC. It yields the protein CASSPEARGSSGANVLTF. The full variable domain, in which reference TRBV5-1 and TRBJ2-6 provide the parts outside the CDR3, is KAGVTQTPRYLIKTRGQQVTLSCSPISGHRSVSWYQQTPGQGLQFLFEYFSETQRNKGNFPGRFSGRQFSNSRSEMNVSTLELGDSALYLCASSPEARGSSGANVLTFGAGSRLTVL.

In its sample, this clone was seen once. The chain combines TRBV19 with TRBJ2-7, with 9 positions matching TRBD2. The length of the CDR3 is 18 residues. The germline V gene encodes CDR1 LNHDA and CDR2 SQIVND (reference sequence). V lost 5 bases to trimming and J lost 0 bases; unmatched junction nucleotides: 14. The CDR3 loop reads CASSVAPLLAGTSYEQYF. CDR3 DNA: TGTGCCAGTAGTGTGGCTCCCTTACTAGCGGGTACCTCCTACGAGCAGTACTTC. Full variable domain (missing parts from reference TRBV19 and TRBJ2-7): DGGITQSPKYLFRKEGQNVTLSCEQNLNHDAMYWYRQDPGQGLRLIYYSQIVNDFQKGDIAEGYSVSREKKESFPLTVTSAQKNPTAFYLCASSVAPLLAGTSYEQYFGPGTRLTVT.

The chain carries TRBV2 and TRBJ2-5; TRBD2 agrees at 13 bases. Germline loops: CDR1 SNHLY, CDR2 FYNNEI. This CDR3 contains 15 residues. V shed 6 bases and J 0 bases; nucleotides not matched to a gene: 1. CDR3 nucleotide sequence: TGTGCCAGCAGCGGACTAGCGGGGGACCAAGAGACCCAGTACTTC. As protein: CASSGLAGDQETQYF.

The chain carries TRBV11-3 and TRBJ2-7, with 7 nucleotides matching TRBD1. CDR3 length: 14 residues. Per the germline V gene, CDR1 is SGHNT and CDR2 is YENEEA. The J segment lost 6 bases and the V segment lost 1 base, leaving 6 bases of the junction unmatched. The CDR3 DNA follows: TGTGCCAGCAGCTTAGTAAGGGGGCCGGGCGAGCAGTACTTC. Translating it yields CASSLVRGPGEQYF. Filled out from reference TRBV11-3 and TRBJ2-7, the complete variable domain reads EAGVVQSPRYKIIEKKQPVAFWCNPISGHNTLYWYLQNLGQGPELLIRYENEEAVDDSQLPKDRFSAERLKGVDSTLKIQPAELGDSAVYLCASSLVRGPGEQYFGPGTRLTVT.

This chain joins TRBV30 and TRBJ2-5; TRBD2 matches at 12 bases. The CDR3 runs 16 residues. J lost 3 bases, V lost 0 bases, and 5 bases had no gene match. Per the germline V gene, CDR1 is GTSNPN and CDR2 is SVGIG (reference sequence). The CDR3 protein is CAWSVPGLAGKETQYF. The CDR3 DNA reads as TGTGCCTGGAGTGTACCAGGACTAGCGGGGAAAGAGACCCAGTACTTC. Together with reference TRBV30 and TRBJ2-5, the CDR3 gives the full variable domain: SQTIHQWPATLVQPVGSPLSLECTVEGTSNPNLYWYRQAAGRGLQLLFYSVGIGQISSEVPQNLSASRPQDRQFILSSKKLLLSDSGFYLCAWSVPGLAGKETQYFGPGTRLLVL.

The rearrangement links TRBV15 to TRBJ2-1; TRBD2 matches at 15 bases. This CDR3 has 17 amino acids. From germline, CDR1 is LNHNV and CDR2 YYDKDF (reference sequence). After removal of 5 bases from V and 8 bases from J, the junction contained 10 bases not matched to a gene. CDR3: CATSERTSGGAWYEQFF. The CDR3, as DNA: TGTGCCACCAGCGAGCGGACTAGCGGGGGGGCCTGGTATGAGCAGTTCTTC.

CDR3 in amino acids: CASSQPIAGGIYEQYF. The CDR3 DNA reads as TGCGCCAGCAGCCAACCGATAGCGGGAGGAATCTACGAGCAGTACTTC. The V gene is TRBV4-1, the J gene TRBJ2-7, with 10 bases that match TRBD2. The CDR3 totals 16 residues. The V gene end was trimmed by 2 bases and the J gene end by 3 bases; junction bases not matched to a gene: 7. Germline V gene sequence: CDR1 MGHRA, CDR2 YSYEKL.

The V and J genes are TRBV4-1 and TRBJ1-2; 9 bases are a match to TRBD1. Losses at the gene ends were 2 bases for V and 4 bases for J; bases not matched to a gene: 8. Germline CDR1 and CDR2: MGHRA and YSYEKL. CDR3 length: 16 residues. CDR3 sequence (DNA): TGCGCCAGCAGCCAAATACAGGGGGCGAGTATCTATGGCTACACCTTC. It codes for CASSQIQGASIYGYTF.

This clone was seen just once. The J gene is TRBJ2-7, the V gene TRBV20-1, with TRBD1 as a possible D gene (5 bases). The germline V and J ends were trimmed by 6 bases and 3 bases, with 9 bases remaining between them. The CDR3 extends over 11 amino acids. Germline-derived CDR1 and CDR2 are DFQATT and SNEGSKA (reference sequence). The CDR3: CSASTDYEQYF. As DNA, the CDR3 is TGCAGTGCCTCGACAGACTACGAGCAGTACTTC.

The rearrangement links TRBV7-2 to TRBJ1-5; a possible D gene is TRBD1 (6 bases). The ends were cut back, 1 base at V and 7 bases at J, with 14 bases in the middle. The CDR3 consists of 15 residues. Germline V gene sequence: CDR1 SGHTA, CDR2 FQGNSA. The CDR3: CASSLVQGQGQPQHF. In nucleotides, the CDR3 is TGTGCCAGCAGCTTAGTTCAGGGTCAGGGGCAGCCCCAGCATTTT.

This clone appeared once. The J gene is TRBJ1-4, the V gene TRBV28; possibly TRBD1 for D (5 bases). Germline V gives CDR1 MDHEN, CDR2 SYDVKM. The CDR3 has 14 residues. The V end lost 6 bases, the J end lost 7 bases, and 15 bases lay between the germline ends. The CDR3 protein is CASSWGGGAEKLFF. The CDR3 DNA reads as TGTGCCAGCAGCTGGGGGGGAGGGGCTGAAAAACTGTTTTTT.

This clone has more than one count but fewer than ten. The chain recombines TRBV4-1 with TRBJ2-1; D is unresolved. V was trimmed by 1 base and J by 1 base, leaving 14 bases between them. Germline V gene sequence: CDR1 MGHRA, CDR2 YSYEKL. The CDR3 is made up of 17 amino acids. The CDR3 is CASSQVRLTRSYNEQFF. The DNA for the CDR3 is TGCGCCAGCAGCCAAGTTCGGCTGACTCGGTCCTACAATGAGCAGTTCTTC.

The chain joins TRBV29-1 to TRBJ2-5, with TRBD1 matching 8 bases. The junction had 8 bases not matched to a gene; V was cut back by 6 bases and J by 5 bases. Germline loops: CDR1 SQVTM, CDR2 ANQGSEA. There are 13 residues in the CDR3. The CDR3 DNA is TGCAGCGTCGATGCCCAGGGGGCTGAGACCCAGTACTTC. It yields the protein CSVDAQGAETQYF.

This clone was found a few times. Here the CDR3 DNA reads TGTGCCAGCAGTGAAGGTCGGGAGGGCACTGAAGCTTTCTTT. It encodes CASSEGREGTEAFF. V usage is TRBV2 and J usage is TRBJ1-1; unclear D gene. Deletions cut 1 base from V and 4 bases from J, with 10 bases between. CDR1 and CDR2 from the germline V gene are SNHLY and FYNNEI. The CDR3 consists of 14 residues.

The rearrangement joins TRBV4-1 to TRBJ2-1; 8 nucleotides line up with TRBD1. The J segment lost 3 bases and the V segment lost 2 bases, leaving 15 bases of the junction unmatched. The CDR3 has 19 amino acids. Germline V CDR1 and CDR2: MGHRA, YSYEKL. This chain's CDR3 is CASSQSRLQGALHYNEQFF. The CDR3 region has the DNA TGCGCCAGCAGCCAATCCCGCCTCCAGGGGGCTCTCCACTACAATGAGCAGTTCTTC.

The V call is TRBV13, the J call TRBJ2-5, with D perhaps TRBD2 (6 bases). The CDR3 runs 13 residues. Trimming took 5 bases from V and 4 from J, leaving 11 bases between them. CDR1 and CDR2 (germline): PRHDT, FYEKMQ (reference sequence). CDR3 in DNA: TGTGCCAGCAGCCAAAAAGCGGGAGAGACCCAGTACTTC. This gives the protein CASSQKAGETQYF.

The chain employs TRBV5-4 and TRBJ2-7, with TRBD2 identical over 12 bases. The CDR3 sequence is 15 residues long. V was pared by 4 bases and J by 2 bases, with 4 bases of the junction left unmatched. The germline V gene has CDR1 SGHNT and CDR2 YYREEE (reference sequence). The CDR3 reads CASSAGLAGTYEQYF. CDR3 DNA sequence: TGTGCCAGCAGCGCAGGACTAGCGGGGACCTACGAGCAGTACTTC.

This chain uses TRBV6-5 with TRBJ1-1, with D possibly TRBD1 on 6 matching bases. From germline, CDR1 is MNHEY and CDR2 SVGAGI. The V end was cut by 5 bases, the J end by 1 base, with 11 bases between. The CDR3 loop spans 14 amino acids. The CDR3 sequence is CASSTGPGNTEAFF. The CDR3 DNA is TGTGCCAGCAGTACAGGGCCGGGGAACACTGAAGCTTTCTTT.

The chain carries TRBV14 and TRBJ1-1, with D perhaps matching TRBD1 (5 bases). This CDR3 region has 15 residues. The V gene lost 6 bases and the J gene lost 0 bases, with 14 bases spanning the gap. CDR1 is SGHDN, CDR2 FVKESK, per germline. The CDR3 spells CASSPIAGMNTEAFF. Written as DNA, the CDR3 is TGTGCCAGCAGTCCTATAGCAGGGATGAACACTGAAGCTTTCTTT.

This clone has a handful of counts. The V gene is TRBV6-5, the J gene TRBJ1-2, with TRBD1 matching over 8 bases. V shed 6 bases and J 3 bases; nucleotides not matched to a gene: 0. Germline lookup yields CDR1 MNHEY and CDR2 SVGAGI. There are 12 residues in the CDR3. CDR3 protein: CASRQGDYGYTF. CDR3 nucleotide sequence: TGTGCCAGCAGACAGGGGGACTATGGCTACACCTTC.

V is TRBV15 and J is TRBJ2-2; 8 bases align to TRBD2. J gave up 4 bases and V 0 bases, and 7 bases lay outside the gene matches. The CDR3 is made up of 17 amino acids. The V gene's germline CDR1 is LNHNV and CDR2 YYDKDF (reference sequence). This chain's CDR3 is CATSRDLPGTSTGELFF. DNA of the CDR3: TGTGCCACCAGCAGAGATCTCCCCGGGACTAGCACCGGGGAGCTGTTTTTT.

Here the CDR3 DNA reads TGCGCCAGCAGCCAAGATCGACTAGCGGGAGACACTGAGCAGTTCTTC. It translates to CASSQDRLAGDTEQFF. J is TRBJ2-1 and V is TRBV4-1, with 12 positions matching TRBD2. V shed 0 bases and J 9 bases; nucleotides not matched to a gene: 6. Germline V gene sequence: CDR1 MGHRA, CDR2 YSYEKL. This CDR3 is built from 16 residues.

The genes are TRBV5-1 and TRBJ1-1; TRBD1 might be the D (5 bases). The CDR3 is 15 amino acids. Germline lookup yields CDR1 SGHRS and CDR2 YFSETQ. V lost 3 bases and J lost 5, with 17 bases in between. DNA for the CDR3: TGCGCCAGCAGCTCCAGTCCTGTGGGGGGAACTGAAGCTTTCTTT. This sequence encodes CASSSSPVGGTEAFF.

The chain employs TRBV30 and TRBJ1-1; D perhaps matches TRBD1 (6 bases). V gave up 0 bases and J gave up 1 base, with 6 bases separating them. CDR1 is GTSNPN, CDR2 SVGIG, per germline (reference sequence). This CDR3 region has 13 residues. The CDR3 sequence: CAWSVGQNTEAFF. The CDR3 DNA reads as TGTGCCTGGAGTGTGGGACAGAACACTGAAGCTTTCTTT. The full variable domain, in which reference TRBV30 and TRBJ1-1 provide the parts outside the CDR3, is SQTIHQWPATLVQPVGSPLSLECTVEGTSNPNLYWYRQAAGRGLQLLFYSVGIGQISSEVPQNLSASRPQDRQFILSSKKLLLSDSGFYLCAWSVGQNTEAFFGQGTRLTVV.

The chain has TRBV18 and TRBJ1-3, with TRBD1 as a possible D gene (5 bases). Germline V CDR1 and CDR2: KGHSH, LQKENI. CDR3 length: 17 residues. V lost 5 bases, J lost 1 base, and 18 bases lay in between. CDR3 residues: CASSALTRGVSGNTIYF. CDR3 nucleotides: TGTGCCAGCTCAGCACTTACCCGGGGGGTATCTGGAAACACCATATATTTT.